These 30 T cell receptor beta chains were all obtained from the same sample, sequenced in a study of response to subunit inactivated influenza vaccine. TCRdb fed the RT-PCR reads into MiXCR, producing one record per CDR3 protein. In the table there are about half a million distinct CDR3 sequences, around 25% of which are singletons. Material: CD4+ T cells sorted from PBMCs, obtained 4 to 6 days after vaccination. The receptors come from a man between 45 and 60 years old who received an inactivated influenza vaccine.

The V and J genes are TRBV12-3 or TRBV12-4 and TRBJ2-7; 7 nucleotides line up with TRBD1. The CDR3 loop spans 16 amino acids. J lost 3 bases, V lost 7 bases, and 15 bases had no gene match. CDR3 residues: CASTGQQGLKFYEQYF. In DNA form, the CDR3 reads TGTGCCAGCACCGGCCAACAGGGGTTAAAGTTCTACGAGCAGTACTTC.

The chain has TRBV6-5 and TRBJ2-1, with D possibly being TRBD1 (6 bases). V was clipped by 4 bases and J by 0 bases, with 13 bases between them. Germline V gives CDR1 MNHEY, CDR2 SVGAGI. CDR3 length: 16 amino acids. This chain's CDR3 is CASSLSRDTSYNEQFF. The CDR3 DNA reads as TGTGCCAGCAGTTTGTCTCGGGACACCTCCTACAATGAGCAGTTCTTC.

This chain uses TRBV12-3 or TRBV12-4 with TRBJ2-3, with TRBD2 matching over 10 bases. This CDR3 region has 15 residues. The V and J ends lost 5 bases and 1 base, in that order; junction bases with no gene match: 3. CDR3 sequence reads: CASSAGLAGTDTQYF. In DNA form, the CDR3 reads TGTGCCAGCAGTGCCGGACTAGCGGGCACAGATACGCAGTATTTT.

Comment on this clonotype: Just one base apart from a much larger clone, this may be a read error. This chain links TRBV5-1 with TRBJ2-1, with D hard to call. This CDR3 contains 15 residues. Germline V lookup: CDR1 SGHRS, CDR2 YFSETQ. The CDR3 coding sequence is TGCGCCAGCAGCTTCGACCCCAGCTCCTACAAAGAGCAGTTCTTC. This sequence encodes CASSFDPSSYKEQFF.

This clonotype was detected a few times. V and J are TRBV5-5 and TRBJ2-2; D not certain. The CDR3 consists of 13 residues. Germline V CDR1 and CDR2: SGHKS, YYEKEE (reference sequence). Trimming shortened V by 4 bases and J by 7 bases, and 11 bases separated the two germline ends. The CDR3 bases are TGTGCCAGCAGCCCGGATCCCAGCGGGGAGCTGTTTTTT. This codes for CASSPDPSGELFF.

The genes are TRBV24-1 and TRBJ2-1; 9 nucleotides line up with TRBD1. Looked up from germline, CDR1 is KGHDR and CDR2 is SFDVKD. J lost 6 bases, V lost 2 bases, and 10 bases had no gene match. The CDR3 has 17 amino acids. In nucleotides, the CDR3 is TGTGCCACCAGTGATTCACCGGGACAGGGTTCGGGCAATGAGCAGTTCTTC. This translates into CATSDSPGQGSGNEQFF.

This clonotype was detected many times. The chain employs TRBV20-1 and TRBJ1-2; D unresolved. V lost 0 bases and J 0 bases, leaving 5 bases between the germline ends. Germline V lookup: CDR1 DFQATT, CDR2 SNEGSKA (reference sequence). The CDR3 runs 13 residues. The CDR3 spells CSARDKPNYGYTF. In DNA, the CDR3 is TGCAGTGCTAGAGATAAGCCTAACTATGGCTACACCTTC.

V is TRBV6-1 and J is TRBJ2-4; D possibly corresponds to TRBD1 (5 bases). V was cut by 5 bases and J by 15 bases, with 14 bases left in between. CDR3 length: 11 residues. The V gene's germline CDR1 is MNHNS and CDR2 SASEGT. The CDR3 here is CASSHQGRVYF. CDR3 in DNA: TGTGCCAGCAGTCACCAGGGTAGGGTGTACTTC.

The chain has TRBV7-2 and TRBJ2-2; 10 bases align to TRBD2. CDR3 length equals 17 residues. The trim removed 5 bases at V and 5 bases at J, leaving 11 bases unmatched. Looked up from germline, CDR1 is SGHTA and CDR2 is FQGNSA. The DNA for the CDR3 is TGTGCCAGCAGCCGGGGGATAGCGGGGGGATGGACCGGGGAGCTGTTTTTT. Translation: CASSRGIAGGWTGELFF.

This clonotype came up many times. V is TRBV4-1 and J is TRBJ1-2; D uncertain. V lost 0 bases to trimming and J lost 6 bases, with 17 bases between them. Germline assignment: CDR1 MGHRA and CDR2 YSYEKL. This CDR3 contains 16 residues. The DNA for the CDR3 is TGCGCCAGCAGCCAAGATCTTAATGTCGGTGGAAATGGCTACACCTTC. Its protein is CASSQDLNVGGNGYTF.

V gene TRBV12-3 or TRBV12-4 combines with J gene TRBJ1-6; 9 nucleotides align to TRBD1. The CDR3 is 16 residues long. The trim removed 6 bases at V and 7 bases at J, leaving 10 bases unmatched. In nucleotides, the CDR3 is TGTGCCAGCAGCCCCGACAGGGGGGTTAAGAATTCACCCCTCCACTTT. Encoded protein: CASSPDRGVKNSPLHF.

The V and J genes are TRBV6-2 or TRBV6-3 and TRBJ2-3; TRBD1 matches 9 bases. CDR1 and CDR2 from the germline V gene are MNHEY and SVGEGT. The CDR3 extends over 14 amino acids. The V segment lost 6 bases and the J segment 4 bases; nucleotides outside the gene matches: 5. DNA of the CDR3: TGTGCCAGCAGACTACAGGGGGCTTCAGATACGCAGTATTTT. Translated, it gives CASRLQGASDTQYF.

The chain recombines TRBV7-6 with TRBJ2-3; 9 bases line up with TRBD2. J lost 5 bases, V lost 5 bases, and 11 bases had no gene match. Germline V gene lookup returns CDR1 SGHVS and CDR2 FNYEAQ. The CDR3 has 16 amino acids. The CDR3 DNA sequence: TGTGCCAGCAGCCCGCAACTGCGGGGGGGAGGAGATACGCAGTATTTT. Protein product: CASSPQLRGGGDTQYF.

The chain joins TRBV12-3 or TRBV12-4 to TRBJ2-3; tentatively, D is TRBD2 (5 bases). This CDR3 contains 11 residues. Trimming shortened V by 5 bases and J by 13 bases, and 13 bases separated the two germline ends. This CDR3 is CASSHGGLEYF. The DNA for the CDR3 is TGTGCCAGCAGTCATGGAGGATTGGAGTATTTT.

The chain carries TRBV4-3 and TRBJ2-2; 10 nucleotides line up with TRBD2. V shed 1 base, J shed 2 bases, and the junction held 4 bases outside the gene matches. This CDR3 is built from 17 residues. Germline CDR1 and CDR2: LGHNA and YSLEER. The CDR3 sequence is CASSQGELAGNTGELFF. Written as DNA, the CDR3 is TGCGCCAGCAGCCAAGGCGAACTAGCGGGAAACACCGGGGAGCTGTTTTTT.

This clonotype occurred a few times. The rearrangement uses TRBV9 and TRBJ2-5; perhaps TRBD1 as D (6 bases). Germline lookup yields CDR1 SGDLS and CDR2 YYNGEE. Trimming cost V 2 bases and J 4 bases, with 12 bases left between them. CDR3 length equals 14 residues. The CDR3 here is CASSVRGEGETQYF. Here the CDR3 DNA reads TGTGCCAGCAGCGTCAGGGGAGAGGGAGAGACCCAGTACTTC.

This clonotype appeared a few times. J is TRBJ1-2 and V is TRBV20-1; D not resolved. V lost 0 bases and J lost 2, with 7 bases in between. Germline V gives CDR1 DFQATT, CDR2 SNEGSKA (reference sequence). CDR3 length equals 13 residues. The CDR3 DNA is TGCAGTGCTAGAGAGGGCCCCAACTATGGCTACACCTTC. Amino acid sequence: CSAREGPNYGYTF.

V and J are TRBV5-1 and TRBJ2-1; no reliable D call. CDR3 length: 12 residues. Between the trimmed V and J ends, which lost 2 bases and 7 bases, there was a span of 7 bases. Per germline, CDR1 SGHRS and CDR2 YFSETQ. The CDR3 here is CASSLNSNEQFF. As DNA, the CDR3 is TGCGCCAGCAGCTTAAACTCGAATGAGCAGTTCTTC.

This clonotype was seen a handful of times. The rearrangement links TRBV5-1 to TRBJ2-1; 13 bases map to TRBD2. Losses at the gene ends were 4 bases for V and 10 bases for J; bases not matched to a gene: 8. This CDR3 contains 15 residues. Germline V lookup: CDR1 SGHRS, CDR2 YFSETQ. The CDR3 loop reads CASSLGTSGEGEQFF. Written as DNA, the CDR3 is TGCGCCAGCAGCCTGGGGACTAGCGGGGAGGGGGAGCAGTTCTTC.

The V gene is TRBV5-1, the J gene TRBJ2-7, with TRBD2 matching 9 bases. Germline-derived CDR1 and CDR2 are SGHRS and YFSETQ. Losses at the gene ends were 1 base for V and 5 bases for J; bases not matched to a gene: 4. The CDR3 extends over 14 amino acids. CDR3 sequence: CASSLPSGINEQYF. CDR3 bases: TGCGCCAGCAGCTTGCCTAGCGGGATCAACGAGCAGTACTTC.

In its sample, this clonotype was seen a few times. The V and J genes are TRBV5-6 and TRBJ1-2, with D perhaps TRBD1 (6 bases). Per the germline V gene, CDR1 is SGHDT and CDR2 is YYEEEE. The CDR3 consists of 13 residues. V gave up 4 bases and J gave up 6 bases, with 13 bases separating them. The CDR3 region has the DNA TGTGCCAGCAGCGCTCCGGGGGCTCATGGCTACACCTTC. This gives the protein CASSAPGAHGYTF.

V gene TRBV19 combines with J gene TRBJ2-7, with 7 positions matching TRBD1. The CDR3 has 14 residues. The V gene end was trimmed by 6 bases and the J gene end by 0 bases; junction bases not matched to a gene: 5. The germline V gene encodes CDR1 LNHDA and CDR2 SQIVND (reference sequence). CDR3 region: CASRVDRYSYEQYF. The CDR3 DNA reads TGTGCCAGTAGAGTGGACAGGTACTCCTACGAGCAGTACTTC.

V and J are TRBV29-1 and TRBJ2-1; 10 bases match TRBD2. CDR1 is SQVTM, CDR2 ANQGSEA, per germline. The CDR3 has 17 amino acids. Germline trimming cut 7 bases from V and 2 bases from J; bases unmatched to any gene: 14. In DNA form, the CDR3 reads TGCAGCGCGTTGTTAATGCCGGGACTAGCGACCTACAATGAGCAGTTCTTC. This gives the protein CSALLMPGLATYNEQFF.

This clonotype occurred a few times. This chain links TRBV5-1 with TRBJ2-1; TRBD2 aligns across 7 bases. This CDR3 comprises 15 residues. With V trimmed by 4 bases and J by 9 bases, 13 bases remained unmatched. The germline gives CDR1 SGHRS, CDR2 YFSETQ. CDR3 sequence: CASSASSGVTIEQFF. The DNA of the CDR3 is TGCGCCAGCAGCGCTTCTAGCGGTGTTACAATTGAGCAGTTCTTC.

This clonotype occurred a few times. This chain joins TRBV10-3 and TRBJ2-3; 10 bases are a match to TRBD2. With V trimmed by 6 bases and J by 2 bases, 5 bases remained unmatched. The CDR3 sequence is 15 residues long. CDR1 is ENHRY, CDR2 SYGVKD, per germline. The CDR3 loop reads CAIRRTSGVTDTQYF. The CDR3 nucleotides are TGTGCCATCAGACGGACTAGCGGAGTCACAGATACGCAGTATTTT.

This clonotype was counted between two and nine times. The chain carries TRBV18 and TRBJ2-1; possible D gene TRBD2, 5 bases. Germline V gene sequence: CDR1 KGHSH, CDR2 LQKENI. Trimming took 3 bases from V and 9 from J, leaving 12 bases between them. The CDR3 runs 13 residues. The CDR3 sequence: CASSPPLEGEQFF. For the CDR3, the DNA is TGTGCCAGCTCACCCCCTCTCGAGGGTGAGCAGTTCTTC.

The rearrangement links TRBV2 to TRBJ1-5; D uncertain. The V gene's germline CDR1 is SNHLY and CDR2 FYNNEI. This CDR3 has 15 amino acids. The V and J ends lost 5 bases and 0 bases respectively, with 11 bases between them. Written as DNA, the CDR3 is TGTGCCAGCAGTCGCTTGGGGATTAGCAATCAGCCCCAGCATTTT. It yields the protein CASSRLGISNQPQHF.

In this sample, this clonotype turned up a few times. The chain employs TRBV5-8 and TRBJ2-1; tentatively, D is TRBD2 (6 bases). This CDR3 is 15 amino acids long. Germline-derived CDR1 and CDR2 are SGHTS and YDEGEE. Trimming stripped 6 bases from V and 3 bases from J, with 16 bases between. CDR3 sequence: CASILRGQIYNEQFF. In DNA form, the CDR3 reads TGTGCCAGCATTTTGCGGGGCCAGATCTACAATGAGCAGTTCTTC.

The genes are TRBV9 and TRBJ2-1; 7 nucleotides agree with TRBD2. Germline values: CDR1 SGDLS, CDR2 YYNGEE. CDR3 length equals 13 residues. After removal of 2 bases from V and 5 bases from J, the junction contained 1 base not matched to a gene. The CDR3 DNA sequence: TGTGCCAGCAGCGTGGCGGGAGACAATGAGCAGTTCTTC. It specifies CASSVAGDNEQFF.

This clonotype showed up just a few times. The chain employs TRBV3-1 and TRBJ2-7, with D tentatively TRBD2 (5 bases). V gave up 0 bases and J gave up 3 bases, with 18 bases separating them. The CDR3 runs 17 residues. CDR1 LGHDT and CDR2 YNNKEL come from the germline V gene (reference sequence). CDR3: CASSQDSAEAVGYEQYF. The CDR3 nucleotides are TGTGCCAGCAGCCAAGATTCGGCGGAGGCCGTTGGCTACGAGCAGTACTTC.